This TCR beta chain was recovered during a study of response to subunit inactivated influenza vaccine. As for this clonotype: Its matching antigen is unknown.

Study results and limitations: That few new T cells are recruited by each seasonal influenza vaccination was the authors' suggestion.

Trimming removed 3 bases at V and 6 bases at J, with 14 bases between. The CDR3 is 15 residues long. The germline V gene encodes CDR1 LGHDT and CDR2 YNNKEL (reference sequence). TCRdb called the RT-PCR reads again in MiXCR, with one record for every CDR3 protein. The repertoire includes around 650,000 distinct CDR3 sequences, roughly 14% of them detected once, and about 9.9% sits in the top ten. V gene TRBV3-1 combines with J gene TRBJ2-2; D is possibly TRBD1 or TRBD2 (5 bases each). The sample was PBMCs from blood, taken approximately 13 days after vaccination. The receptor's source is a man over 45 who received an inactivated influenza vaccine. The CDR3, as DNA: TGTGCCAGCAGCCACTCCGGGGCAGGGTCCGGGGAGCTGTTTTTT. Amino acid sequence: CASSHSGAGSGELFF.